This T cell receptor (beta chain) comes out of a study of early stage breast cancer tumors. This clone came up once. Each sample had two DNA replicates, about 0.52 ug blood or around 1.5 ug tissue. Libraries were prepared by immunoSEQ multiplex PCR; TCRdb keeps only in-frame clonotypes and omits some of them. This table has 9,500 to 11,000 clones, about 81% appearing once. Germline assignment: CDR1 LNHDA and CDR2 SQIVND (reference sequence). Trimming took 6 bases from V and 2 from J, leaving 8 bases between them. The CDR3 is 14 amino acids. V gene TRBV19 combines with J gene TRBJ2-6; D may be TRBD2 (6 bases). The sequence came from a person aged 70 to 79 with breast cancer. The material sequenced was breast tumor tissue. CDR3 protein: CASSWRAGANVLTF. For the CDR3, the DNA is TGTGCCAGTAGCTGGAGGGCTGGGGCCAACGTCCTGACTTTC.